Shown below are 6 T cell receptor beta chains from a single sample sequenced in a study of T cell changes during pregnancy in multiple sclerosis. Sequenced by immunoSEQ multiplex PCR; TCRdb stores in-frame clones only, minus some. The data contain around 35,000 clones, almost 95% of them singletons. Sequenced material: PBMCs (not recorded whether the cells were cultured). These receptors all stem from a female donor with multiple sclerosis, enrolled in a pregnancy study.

The CDR3 loop is CASSLVPGEQFF. The DNA for the CDR3 is TGTGCCAGCAGCTTAGTCCCCGGGGAGCAGTTCTTC. V is TRBV7-2 and J is TRBJ2-1; D is uncertain. The V end was cut by 1 base, the J end by 10 bases, with 8 bases between. In germline, CDR1 is SGHTA, CDR2 FQGNSA. This CDR3 is 12 amino acids long.

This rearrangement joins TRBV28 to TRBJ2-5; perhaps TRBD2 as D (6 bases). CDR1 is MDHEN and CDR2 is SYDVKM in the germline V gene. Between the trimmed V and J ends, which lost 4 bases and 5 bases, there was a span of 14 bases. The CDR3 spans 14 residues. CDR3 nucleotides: TGTGCCAGCAGTTGGGACTCGGTCCGGGAGACCCAGTACTTC. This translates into CASSWDSVRETQYF.

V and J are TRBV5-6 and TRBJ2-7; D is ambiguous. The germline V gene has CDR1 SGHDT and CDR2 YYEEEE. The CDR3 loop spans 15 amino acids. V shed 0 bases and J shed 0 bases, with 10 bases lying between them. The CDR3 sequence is CASSLGPDSSYEQYF. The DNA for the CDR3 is TGTGCCAGCAGCTTGGGGCCCGACTCCTCCTACGAGCAGTACTTC. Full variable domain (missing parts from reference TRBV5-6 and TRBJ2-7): DAGVTQSPTHLIKTRGQQVTLRCSPKSGHDTVSWYQQALGQGPQFIFQYYEEEERQRGNFPDRFSGHQFPNYSSELNVNALLLGDSALYLCASSLGPDSSYEQYFGPGTRLTVT.

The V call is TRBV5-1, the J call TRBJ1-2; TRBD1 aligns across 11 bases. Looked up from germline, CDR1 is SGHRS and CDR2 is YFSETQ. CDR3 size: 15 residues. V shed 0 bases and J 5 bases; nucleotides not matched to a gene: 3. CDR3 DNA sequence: TGCGCCAGCAGCTTGGGGACAGGGGGCAGTTATGGCTACACCTTC. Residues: CASSLGTGGSYGYTF.

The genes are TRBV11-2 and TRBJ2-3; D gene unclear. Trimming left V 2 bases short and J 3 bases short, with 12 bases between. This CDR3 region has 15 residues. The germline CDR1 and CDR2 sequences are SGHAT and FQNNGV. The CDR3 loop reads CASSLPLGRTDTQYF. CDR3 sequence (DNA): TGTGCCAGCAGCTTACCCCTGGGCCGGACAGATACGCAGTATTTT.

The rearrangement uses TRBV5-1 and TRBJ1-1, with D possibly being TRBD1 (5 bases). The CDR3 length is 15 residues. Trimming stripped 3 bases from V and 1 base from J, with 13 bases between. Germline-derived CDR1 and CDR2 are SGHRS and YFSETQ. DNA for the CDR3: TGCGCCAGCAGCTCCCCGGGACGGAAGAACACTGAAGCTTTCTTT. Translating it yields CASSSPGRKNTEAFF.